The TCR beta chain described here comes from a study of OX40 agonist ivuxolimab in advanced cancers. This CDR3 has 15 amino acids. The junction had 9 bases not matched to a gene; V was cut back by 4 bases and J by 5 bases. Germline V gene sequence: CDR1 KGHSH, CDR2 LQKENI. Data came from immunoSEQ multiplex PCR; TCRdb stores just in-frame clones and leaves some out. The sample contains fewer than 75,000 clones, approximately 90% of which appear only once. The rearrangement joins TRBV18 to TRBJ2-5; 8 bases are a match to TRBD1. The sequence derives from an adult with an advanced solid tumor such as melanoma, head and neck, liver or kidney cancer. The source material was CD4+ or CD8+ T cells sorted from blood, sampled in a trial of the OX40 agonist ivuxolimab. CDR3 DNA: TGTGCCAGCTCACTGGACAGGGTGGCAAGTGAGACCCAGTACTTC. As protein: CASSLDRVASETQYF.